Below are 22 T cell receptor beta chains sequenced from a single sample in a study of T-cell reconstitution after alpha-beta-depleted transplantation in children. Researchers prepared the TCRbeta library using unique molecular identifiers, the study reports. TCRdb redid the calling of the PCR reads with MiXCR, one entry per CDR3 protein. The table shows around 360,000 distinct CDR3 sequences, with about a tenth occurring only once. The material sequenced was PBMCs from the stem cell graft donor, taken from the stem cell graft. The origin of the receptors is a human donor who donated a stem cell graft to a child with acute lymphoblastic leukemia.

In its sample, this clonotype was seen many times. The chain has TRBV19 and TRBJ2-7; 8 bases are a match to TRBD1. The CDR3 has 14 amino acids. The V gene's germline CDR1 is LNHDA and CDR2 SQIVND (reference sequence). The junction had 9 bases not matched to a gene; V was cut back by 8 bases and J by 3 bases. This chain's CDR3 is CASSSTGGFYEQYF. CDR3 DNA sequence: TGTGCCAGTTCCTCAACAGGGGGTTTCTACGAGCAGTACTTC.

This clonotype was found a few times. V is TRBV5-1 and J is TRBJ2-3; no firm D call. In germline, CDR1 is SGHRS, CDR2 YFSETQ. V lost 3 bases, J lost 4 bases, and 15 bases lay in between. The CDR3 has 15 amino acids. CDR3 bases: TGCGCCAGCAGCTCCAGACCCCGAGGTCCAGATACGCAGTATTTT. Residues: CASSSRPRGPDTQYF.

This clonotype has ten or more counts. The V call is TRBV2, the J call TRBJ1-3; D unresolved. Trimming stripped 4 bases from V and 1 base from J, with 11 bases between. The CDR3 consists of 15 residues. The germline gives CDR1 SNHLY, CDR2 FYNNEI. CDR3 in amino acids: CASSVYLGSGNTIYF. CDR3 coding DNA: TGTGCCAGCAGTGTGTATCTGGGGTCTGGAAACACCATATATTTT.

The chain combines TRBV18 with TRBJ1-1; no clear D. The ends were cut back, 2 bases at V and 1 base at J, with 11 bases in the middle. Germline CDR1 reads KGHSH; CDR2 reads LQKENI. CDR3 length: 15 amino acids. The CDR3 loop is CASSPGLTENTEAFF. CDR3 DNA: TGTGCCAGCTCACCAGGTCTGACGGAGAACACTGAAGCTTTCTTT.

This clonotype was found a few times. The rearrangement uses TRBV6-2 or TRBV6-3 and TRBJ2-2; 7 bases are shared with TRBD2. After removal of 2 bases from V and 5 bases from J, the junction contained 11 bases not matched to a gene. Germline V lookup: CDR1 MNHEY, CDR2 SVGEGT. The CDR3 is 17 residues long. CDR3 residues: CASSYPNGGRRTGELFF. In DNA form, the CDR3 reads TGTGCCAGCAGTTACCCCAACGGCGGGAGACGTACCGGGGAGCTGTTTTTT.

The sample holds a few counts of this clonotype. Here the CDR3 reads CASSFGIPTQYF. CDR3 DNA: TGTGCCAGCAGCTTCGGGATCCCTACGCAGTATTTT. The chain has TRBV12-3 or TRBV12-4 and TRBJ2-3; a weak D match, TRBD2 (5 bases). The CDR3 consists of 12 residues. The germline V and J ends were trimmed by 6 bases and 8 bases, with 12 bases remaining between them.

The genes are TRBV12-3 or TRBV12-4 and TRBJ1-2; D remains ambiguous. Trimming took off 6 bases at V and 4 bases at J, with 18 bases between the two ends. This CDR3 is built from 15 residues. The CDR3 region has the DNA TGTGCCAGCAGACCAGGACGGCTTCCCCCCTATGGCTACACCTTC. It specifies CASRPGRLPPYGYTF.

Many counts were recorded for this clonotype. The CDR3 DNA reads as TGTGCCAGCAGCTTTGGGCTCGGCAGCCAAGAGACCCAGTACTTC. This gives the protein CASSFGLGSQETQYF. The chain links TRBV5-6 to TRBJ2-5; D remains ambiguous. V was cut by 2 bases and J by 1 base, with 12 bases left in between. CDR1 and CDR2 (germline): SGHDT, YYEEEE. This CDR3 spans 15 amino acids. Complete variable domain (other parts from reference TRBV5-6 and TRBJ2-5): DAGVTQSPTHLIKTRGQQVTLRCSPKSGHDTVSWYQQALGQGPQFIFQYYEEEERQRGNFPDRFSGHQFPNYSSELNVNALLLGDSALYLCASSFGLGSQETQYFGPGTRLLVL.

The V and J genes are TRBV4-3 and TRBJ2-3; 9 bases are a match to TRBD2. The CDR3 runs 16 residues. Germline CDR1 and CDR2: LGHNA and YSLEER. With V trimmed by 4 bases and J by 0 bases, 5 bases remained unmatched. The CDR3 region is CASSPILAGSTDTQYF. The CDR3 DNA sequence: TGCGCCAGCAGCCCGATCCTAGCGGGGAGCACAGATACGCAGTATTTT.

The CDR3: CAGQGTGELFF. CDR3 sequence (DNA): TGTGCCGGACAGGGGACCGGGGAGCTGTTTTTT. The chain has TRBV19 and TRBJ2-2, with 9 positions matching TRBD1. CDR1 LNHDA and CDR2 SQIVND come from the germline V gene (reference sequence). The CDR3 totals 11 residues. J lost 5 bases, V lost 11 bases, and 0 bases had no gene match.

V and J are TRBV5-1 and TRBJ2-5; D possibly corresponds to TRBD2 (7 bases). Deletions cut 5 bases from V and 4 bases from J, with 12 bases between. The CDR3 length is 13 residues. Germline V gene lookup returns CDR1 SGHRS and CDR2 YFSETQ. The CDR3 spells CASSRGGGETQYF. In nucleotides, the CDR3 is TGCGCCAGCAGTCGGGGAGGGGGAGAGACCCAGTACTTC.

This clonotype was seen at least ten times. The gene calls are TRBV7-2 and TRBJ2-3; 10 bases line up with TRBD2. V gave up 3 bases and J gave up 4 bases; unmatched junction bases: 4. This CDR3 is built from 15 residues. Looked up from germline, CDR1 is SGHTA and CDR2 is FQGNSA. As DNA, the CDR3 is TGTGCCAGCAGCTTTGGAGCGGGAGGGGCAGATACGCAGTATTTT. As protein: CASSFGAGGADTQYF.

This clonotype was counted only a few times. The chain combines TRBV4-3 with TRBJ2-1; D possibly corresponds to TRBD2 (6 bases). Trimming cost V 5 bases and J 1 base, with 12 bases left between them. The V gene's germline CDR1 is LGHNA and CDR2 YSLEER. The CDR3 is 15 residues long. CDR3 nucleotide sequence: TGCGCCAGCAGCGATGGGACTGCATCCTACAATGAGCAGTTCTTC. This encodes CASSDGTASYNEQFF.

This clonotype was seen a few times. The V and J genes are TRBV4-1 and TRBJ2-3; either TRBD1 or TRBD2 may fit D (6 bases each). Germline assignment: CDR1 MGHRA and CDR2 YSYEKL. The V and J ends lost 1 base and 1 base respectively, with 15 bases between them. This CDR3 contains 17 residues. The CDR3 loop is CASSQVRGVQGTDTQYF. The CDR3, as DNA: TGCGCCAGCAGCCAAGTGAGGGGGGTACAGGGCACAGATACGCAGTATTTT.

The chain recombines TRBV7-9 with TRBJ2-1; 9 nucleotides line up with TRBD1. J was trimmed by 7 bases and V by 7 bases; bases with no gene match: 11. Germline CDR1 SEHNR, CDR2 FQNEAQ (reference sequence). This CDR3 contains 15 residues. CDR3 residues: CASTPSGTGLNEQFF. CDR3 nucleotide sequence: TGTGCCAGCACCCCCTCCGGGACAGGGCTAAATGAGCAGTTCTTC.

This clonotype was seen at least ten times. J is TRBJ2-2 and V is TRBV7-8, with 9 bases matching TRBD2. CDR1 is SGHVS and CDR2 is FQNEAQ in the germline V gene. The junction had 2 bases not matched to a gene; V was cut back by 6 bases and J by 6 bases. This CDR3 region has 13 residues. The CDR3 here is CASSGGRAGELFF. The CDR3 bases are TGTGCCAGCAGTGGCGGGAGGGCCGGGGAGCTGTTTTTT. Using reference TRBV7-8 and TRBJ2-2 for the parts outside the CDR3, the full variable domain is GAGVSQSPRYKVAKRGQDVALRCDPISGHVSLFWYQQALGQGPEFLTYFQNEAQLDKSGLPSDRFFAERPEGSVSTLKIQRTQQEDSAVYLCASSGGRAGELFFGEGSRLTVL.

This clonotype has only a few counts. This chain uses TRBV12-3 or TRBV12-4 with TRBJ2-2; 7 bases match TRBD2. V shed 4 bases, J shed 3 bases, and the junction held 20 bases outside the gene matches. The CDR3 has 20 amino acids. DNA for the CDR3: TGTGCCAGCAGTTCCAGACCGGGACTATCAGGGAGAGGTGACACCGGGGAGCTGTTTTTT. It encodes CASSSRPGLSGRGDTGELFF.

The chain carries TRBV4-1 and TRBJ2-3; 12 nucleotides agree with TRBD2. With 3 bases clipped from V and 0 bases from J, the junction kept 4 bases outside the gene matches. Per the germline V gene, CDR1 is MGHRA and CDR2 is YSYEKL. The CDR3 consists of 17 residues. The CDR3 loop reads CASSHPGTSGSTDTQYF. The CDR3 nucleotides read TGCGCCAGCAGCCATCCGGGGACTAGCGGGAGCACAGATACGCAGTATTTT.

This clonotype was counted many times. The chain recombines TRBV28 with TRBJ2-4, with 10 positions matching TRBD1. Germline CDR1 and CDR2: MDHEN and SYDVKM. CDR3 length equals 14 residues. Losses at the gene ends were 6 bases for V and 3 bases for J; bases not matched to a gene: 2. CDR3 sequence: CASRGQGDKNIQYF. The CDR3 region has the DNA TGTGCCAGCAGAGGACAGGGGGACAAAAACATTCAGTACTTC.

The table lists this clonotype with a few counts. The V and J genes are TRBV7-2 and TRBJ1-5; 9 bases are shared with TRBD1. This CDR3 is 15 amino acids long. With 5 bases clipped from V and 5 bases from J, the junction kept 7 bases outside the gene matches. The germline gives CDR1 SGHTA, CDR2 FQGNSA. The CDR3 is CASSRHRGPYQPQHF. The CDR3 DNA is TGTGCCAGCAGCCGCCACAGGGGGCCATATCAGCCCCAGCATTTT.

This clonotype was recorded a few times. The genes are TRBV30 and TRBJ2-1, with TRBD2 matching over 7 bases. The ends lost 3 bases at V and 3 bases at J; junction bases unmatched: 14. CDR3 length equals 17 residues. The germline CDR1 and CDR2 sequences are GTSNPN and SVGIG (reference sequence). CDR3 in DNA: TGTGCCTGGAGGGACCCCCCCCCGGGAGGAATCTACAATGAGCAGTTCTTC. The encoded protein is CAWRDPPPGGIYNEQFF. Using reference TRBV30 and TRBJ2-1 for the parts outside the CDR3, the full variable domain is SQTIHQWPATLVQPVGSPLSLECTVEGTSNPNLYWYRQAAGRGLQLLFYSVGIGQISSEVPQNLSASRPQDRQFILSSKKLLLSDSGFYLCAWRDPPPGGIYNEQFFGPGTRLTVL.

There are a few counts of this clonotype. The chain has TRBV12-3 or TRBV12-4 and TRBJ2-7; D is ambiguous. V was clipped by 2 bases and J by 9 bases, with 14 bases between them. There are 13 residues in the CDR3. This CDR3 reads CASSLKKSLGQYF. CDR3 bases: TGTGCCAGCAGTTTAAAGAAGTCGTTAGGGCAGTACTTC.